Listed here are 30 T cell receptor beta chains from one sample, sequenced in a study of T cells in Graves' hyperthyroidism and ophthalmopathy. Using RNA transcripts as the source, TCR beta CDR3 regions were amplified. First-round RT-PCR with HTBI primers amplified the TCR CDR3 region. Using its own MiXCR run on the multiplex PCR reads, TCRdb lists one record per CDR3 protein. The sample consists of about 560,000 distinct CDR3 sequences, approximately 15% of them appearing once. Material: blood. The receptors stem from a woman aged 40 to 50 with Graves' hyperthyroidism.

This clonotype was observed many times. The chain links TRBV11-2 to TRBJ1-1; 9 bases map to TRBD1. CDR1 and CDR2 from the germline V gene are SGHAT and FQNNGV. With 4 bases clipped from V and 1 base from J, the junction kept 7 bases outside the gene matches. The CDR3 is 16 residues long. CDR3 in DNA: TGTGCCAGCAGCTCGGGACAGGGTTCGTGGAACACTGAAGCTTTCTTT. Residues: CASSSGQGSWNTEAFF.

This chain uses TRBV11-1 with TRBJ2-3, with 10 bases aligning to TRBD2. The germline CDR1 and CDR2 sequences are SGHAT and FQDESV (reference sequence). The CDR3 length is 14 residues. V lost 4 bases and J lost 5; bases outside the gene matches: 3. This CDR3 reads CASSSRTSGDTQYF. CDR3 nucleotide sequence: TGTGCCAGCAGCTCAAGGACTAGCGGAGATACGCAGTATTTT.

Comments on this clonotype: The CDR3 ends on some other residue instead of the conserved phenylalanine or tryptophan, so this is likely a read error. This chain links TRBV5-5 with TRBJ1-1; the D gene is possibly TRBD1 (5 bases). This CDR3 has 15 residues. Germline V gene lookup returns CDR1 SGHKS and CDR2 YYEKEE (reference sequence). V gave up 0 bases and J gave up 4 bases, with 13 bases separating them. The CDR3 sequence is CASSLAGGEGTEAFL. DNA of the CDR3: TGTGCCAGCAGCTTGGCCGGAGGGGAGGGCACTGAAGCTTTCTTA.

This clonotype was counted many times. CDR3 DNA sequence: TGTGCCAGCAGTCCAATAGCGGGAGGAAAGGACAATGAGCAGTTCTTC. Its translation is CASSPIAGGKDNEQFF. V is TRBV2 and J is TRBJ2-1, with 10 bases aligning to TRBD2. This CDR3 has 16 residues. With V trimmed by 5 bases and J by 5 bases, 9 bases remained unmatched. In germline, CDR1 is SNHLY, CDR2 FYNNEI.

This clonotype was detected ten times or more. This rearrangement joins TRBV29-1 to TRBJ2-1, with D perhaps matching TRBD1 or TRBD2 (5 bases each). This CDR3 is 13 amino acids long. Germline values: CDR1 SQVTM, CDR2 ANQGSEA. Trimming pared 3 bases from V and 7 bases from J, leaving 13 bases between. The CDR3, as DNA: TGCAGCGTTGAGAAAGGGACGGTAAATGAGCAGTTCTTC. Translated: CSVEKGTVNEQFF.

This clonotype occurred many times. This chain connects TRBV28 to TRBJ2-3; TRBD1 agrees at 9 bases. Germline values: CDR1 MDHEN, CDR2 SYDVKM. Trimming removed 1 base from V and 3 bases from J; junction bases left unmatched: 5. The CDR3 runs to 16 residues. This CDR3 is CASSLLGQGRTDTQYF. CDR3 sequence (DNA): TGTGCCAGCAGTTTATTGGGACAGGGACGGACAGATACGCAGTATTTT.

A remark on this clonotype: A far larger clone is just one base off, so this is likely a read error. The chain couples TRBV7-2 to TRBJ2-7; D unclear. Germline CDR1 and CDR2: SGHTA and FQGNSA. The CDR3 has 11 amino acids. In DNA form, the CDR3 reads TGTGCCAGCAGCCTCTTTTACGGGCAGTACTTC. Residues: CASSLFYGQYF.

The table lists this clonotype with many counts. This chain uses TRBV3-1 with TRBJ1-1, with D uncertain. Deletions cut 1 base from V and 1 base from J, with 16 bases between. The CDR3 covers 17 residues. The germline gives CDR1 LGHDT, CDR2 YNNKEL (reference sequence). The chain's CDR3 is CASSQVSSKGENTEAFF. The DNA of the CDR3 is TGTGCCAGCAGCCAAGTTTCCAGCAAGGGAGAGAACACTGAAGCTTTCTTT.

Ten or more counts support this clonotype. The V gene is TRBV10-3, the J gene TRBJ2-3, with D tentatively TRBD1 or TRBD2 (5 bases each). The germline CDR1 and CDR2 sequences are ENHRY and SYGVKD. V was pared by 0 bases and J by 7 bases, with 11 bases between. The CDR3 is 14 residues long. The CDR3 DNA reads TGTGCCATCAGTGAGTCCCTCGGGACGTATACGCAGTATTTT. This encodes CAISESLGTYTQYF.

For this clonotype: This could be a read error, since a much larger clone is one nucleotide away. The chain joins TRBV6-7 to TRBJ2-5; 11 bases line up with TRBD2. TRBV6-7 is known as an ORF, though its function is uncertain. This CDR3 has 15 amino acids. The CDR3 DNA reads TGTGCCAGCAGTTGTGAGACTAGCGGGATGGAGATCCAGTACTTC. Its translation is CASSCETSGMEIQYF.

This clonotype came up a few times. V gene TRBV9 combines with J gene TRBJ2-1; D possibly uses TRBD1 or TRBD2 (6 bases each). The CDR3 loop spans 16 amino acids. Germline assignment: CDR1 SGDLS and CDR2 YYNGEE. The V gene lost 2 bases and the J gene lost 6 bases, with 18 bases spanning the gap. The CDR3 sequence: CASSVSAGQGINEQFF. The CDR3 coding sequence is TGTGCCAGCAGCGTCAGTGCGGGACAAGGCATCAATGAGCAGTTCTTC.

This clonotype was counted ten times or more. CDR3 residues: CASSITRGSEAFF. In DNA form, the CDR3 reads TGTGCCAGCAGCATAACCAGGGGTTCTGAAGCTTTCTTT. The chain recombines TRBV11-3 with TRBJ1-1; possible D gene TRBD1, 6 bases. This CDR3 has 13 residues. The germline V gene has CDR1 SGHNT and CDR2 YENEEA. V dropped 5 bases and J dropped 6 bases, with 13 bases sitting between them.

This clonotype appeared many times. This chain uses TRBV12-3 or TRBV12-4 with TRBJ1-1; tentative D call: TRBD1 (6 bases). The ends were cut back, 11 bases at V and 0 bases at J, with 13 bases in the middle. The CDR3 is 13 amino acids. This chain's CDR3 is CAARGGVNTEAFF. Here the CDR3 DNA reads TGTGCCGCCCGAGGGGGGGTGAACACTGAAGCTTTCTTT.

The table lists this clonotype with a few counts. The CDR3 spells CAWSVRPLRLTNTEAFF. Here the CDR3 DNA reads TGTGCCTGGAGTGTACGCCCTCTCAGGCTGACGAACACTGAAGCTTTCTTT. The J gene is TRBJ1-1, the V gene TRBV30; D gene ambiguous. V was pared by 0 bases and J by 1 base, with 18 bases between. The CDR3 is 17 residues long. Per germline, CDR1 GTSNPN and CDR2 SVGIG (reference sequence).

This clonotype was detected ten times or more. V is TRBV18 and J is TRBJ2-5; 7 bases line up with TRBD1. Germline values: CDR1 KGHSH, CDR2 LQKENI. The CDR3 runs to 14 residues. Trimming at V came to 0 bases and at J to 2 bases, leaving 0 bases not matched to a gene. The CDR3 region has the DNA TGTGCCAGCTCACCACCGGGACAGCAAGAGACCCAGTACTTC. This encodes CASSPPGQQETQYF.

This clonotype was seen repeatedly, ten times or more. The chain uses TRBV12-3 or TRBV12-4 and TRBJ1-6; D uncertain. This CDR3 spans 12 amino acids. V lost 6 bases, J lost 13 bases, and 13 bases lay in between. CDR3 DNA sequence: TGTGCCAGCAGCCCCGACGAAGCGCCCCTCCACTTT. It specifies CASSPDEAPLHF.

This clonotype was observed at least ten times. The chain has TRBV11-2 and TRBJ2-1, with 7 bases that match TRBD2. V gave up 5 bases and J gave up 7 bases; unmatched junction bases: 14. Germline-derived CDR1 and CDR2 are SGHAT and FQNNGV. CDR3 length equals 16 residues. CDR3 loop: CASSTSIISGINEQFF. CDR3 bases: TGTGCCAGCAGCACCTCTATCATAAGCGGGATTAATGAGCAGTTCTTC.

The gene calls are TRBV7-8 and TRBJ2-7; 7 bases align to TRBD2. The CDR3 loop spans 17 amino acids. J lost 4 bases, V lost 2 bases, and 14 bases had no gene match. The germline gives CDR1 SGHVS, CDR2 FQNEAQ. The DNA for the CDR3 is TGTGCCAGCAGCTTAAAGGAAGCGGGATGGGGCGGGTACGAGCAGTACTTC. Protein sequence: CASSLKEAGWGGYEQYF.

This clonotype was counted at least ten times. J is TRBJ2-3 and V is TRBV12-5; 7 positions match TRBD1. V dropped 4 bases and J dropped 0; count of bases not matched to a gene: 4. The CDR3 has 15 amino acids. Germline V lookup: CDR1 LGHNT, CDR2 FRNRAP. The CDR3 DNA sequence: TGTGCTAGTGGTTACGGGACAGCTAGCACAGATACGCAGTATTTT. Amino acids: CASGYGTASTDTQYF.

This clonotype showed up many times. The V and J genes are TRBV7-9 and TRBJ2-3; 7 nucleotides line up with TRBD2. This CDR3 has 16 amino acids. The germline V gene encodes CDR1 SEHNR and CDR2 FQNEAQ (reference sequence). Germline trimming cut 1 base from V and 1 base from J; bases unmatched to any gene: 5. The CDR3 DNA sequence: TGTGCCAGCAGCTTAGGGTTGAGCGGGGGCACAGATACGCAGTATTTT. It encodes CASSLGLSGGTDTQYF.

This chain connects TRBV5-5 to TRBJ2-3; TRBD1 agrees at 7 bases. V was pared by 4 bases and J by 6 bases, with 11 bases of the junction left unmatched. The CDR3 runs 15 residues. CDR1 and CDR2 (germline): SGHKS, YYEKEE (reference sequence). The CDR3 DNA reads as TGTGCCAGCAGCCTCGGGACAGTGGCCCCGGATACGCAGTATTTT. Encoded protein: CASSLGTVAPDTQYF.

This clonotype was found many times. V usage is TRBV11-2 and J usage is TRBJ2-7, with 9 bases matching TRBD1. This CDR3 has 13 residues. With 5 bases clipped from V and 3 bases from J, the junction kept 2 bases outside the gene matches. The germline gives CDR1 SGHAT, CDR2 FQNNGV. CDR3 amino acids: CASSPDRGYEQYF. In DNA form, the CDR3 reads TGTGCCAGCAGCCCGGACAGGGGCTACGAGCAGTACTTC.

This clonotype was counted a few times. The chain employs TRBV9 and TRBJ2-5; TRBD2 aligns across 10 bases. This CDR3 contains 15 residues. Germline CDR1 SGDLS, CDR2 YYNGEE. Unmatched junction bases numbered 5, after V lost 4 bases and J lost 2 bases. CDR3 protein: CASSTSGVLQETQYF. The CDR3 nucleotides are TGTGCCAGCAGCACTAGCGGGGTTCTACAAGAGACCCAGTACTTC.

This clonotype has ten or more counts. This chain joins TRBV7-2 and TRBJ2-5; D is unclear. The length of the CDR3 is 13 residues. Trimming stripped 5 bases from V and 4 bases from J, with 11 bases between. Germline values: CDR1 SGHTA, CDR2 FQGNSA. CDR3 in DNA: TGTGCCAGCAGCCCAAGGGCCGGAGAGACCCAGTACTTC. Amino acids: CASSPRAGETQYF.

This clonotype came up many times. The V gene is TRBV2, the J gene TRBJ2-3, with 10 bases aligning to TRBD1. CDR1 and CDR2 from the germline V gene are SNHLY and FYNNEI. V was clipped by 8 bases and J by 4 bases; unmatched bases: 9. The CDR3 has 15 residues. The CDR3 coding sequence is TGTGCCAGCGCGACAGGGGGCATATTCCCAGATACGCAGTATTTT. Translating gives CASATGGIFPDTQYF.

In its sample, this clonotype was seen many times. The chain combines TRBV2 with TRBJ1-1, with D tentatively TRBD1 (5 bases). The CDR3 has 15 residues. V lost 6 bases and J lost 3, with 17 bases in between. Germline V lookup: CDR1 SNHLY, CDR2 FYNNEI. This CDR3 reads CASRSGGGRDTEAFF. Here the CDR3 DNA reads TGTGCCAGCAGGAGCGGGGGAGGTAGGGACACTGAAGCTTTCTTT.

The rearrangement joins TRBV7-2 to TRBJ2-2; 15 bases match TRBD2. This CDR3 contains 18 residues. Trimming removed 5 bases from V and 7 bases from J; junction bases left unmatched: 11. Germline CDR1 SGHTA, CDR2 FQGNSA. In DNA form, the CDR3 reads TGTGCCAGCAGCCAGGGACGGACTAGCGGGAGGGCCGTCGGGGAGCTGTTTTTT. Its translation is CASSQGRTSGRAVGELFF.

This chain uses TRBV7-2 with TRBJ2-7; 9 bases are a match to TRBD1. Germline CDR1 SGHTA, CDR2 FQGNSA. The CDR3 totals 13 residues. V lost 1 base and J lost 9; bases outside the gene matches: 4. The CDR3 coding sequence is TGTGCCAGCAGCTTAGTGGGACAGGGCGTGCAGTACTTC. Translated: CASSLVGQGVQYF.

Many counts were recorded for this clonotype. The J gene is TRBJ2-5, the V gene TRBV7-9, with no clear D. CDR3 length equals 15 residues. Between the trimmed V and J ends, which lost 1 base and 1 base, there was a span of 10 bases. CDR1 is SEHNR, CDR2 FQNEAQ, per germline (reference sequence). CDR3 region: CASSLGLSLQETQYF. Here the CDR3 DNA reads TGTGCCAGCAGCTTAGGTCTCTCACTCCAAGAGACCCAGTACTTC.

This clonotype showed up many times. The genes are TRBV10-3 and TRBJ1-2; 7 bases line up with TRBD1. This CDR3 spans 13 amino acids. Germline V gene sequence: CDR1 ENHRY, CDR2 SYGVKD. CDR3 bases: TGTGCGACCCGACAGGGCTTCAACTATGGCTACACCTTC. Translation: CATRQGFNYGYTF.